This TCR beta chain is from a study of blood T cell repertoires in COVID-19. Study-wide context: Whether acute or convalescent, the COVID-19 samples came from the United States, Italy and Spain. Sources were T cells, B-cell-depleted T cells, or PBMCs; the material itself was cDNA or gDNA.

In the authors' workflow: Amplification of reference gene primers provided the estimated nucleated cell counts. TCRdb's copy holds only in-frame clones and misses some; the assay was immunoSEQ multiplex PCR. The DNA gave D and trimming, while V, J and clone size come from that table. The sample holds fewer than 200,000 clones; 80% to 90% are singletons and the top ten take over 7.5%. CDR3 length: 15 residues. The V segment lost 4 bases and the J segment 2 bases; nucleotides outside the gene matches: 5. Germline CDR1 reads SGHAT; CDR2 reads FQDESV (reference sequence). This receptor was identified in a man aged 45-60 years with active or convalescent COVID-19. The V call is TRBV11-1, the J call TRBJ1-2; 9 positions agree with TRBD1. Sequencing used peripheral blood. CDR3 sequence: CASSSPGQGNYGYTF. CDR3 DNA: TGTGCCAGCAGCTCGCCGGGACAGGGCAACTATGGCTACACCTTC.